This T cell receptor (beta chain) was documented in a study of vaccination and CD4 T cells after COVID-19. In germline, CDR1 is DFQATT, CDR2 SNEGSKA (reference sequence). The CDR3 totals 15 residues. The V gene end was trimmed by 5 bases and the J gene end by 7 bases; junction bases not matched to a gene: 16. At the Johns Hopkins FTIC core, DNA taken from cultured CD4+ T cells was sequenced by way of the Oncomine TCR Beta short-read assay. One entry per CDR3 protein, called by TCRdb with MiXCR from the PCR reads. The sample holds tens of thousands of distinct CDR3 sequences, under 70% seen once. With regard to this clonotype: Its antigen is as yet unknown.

Findings and limits, study-wide: Clonotypes reactive to SARS-CoV-2 had a median that went up from 21 to 38, but not significantly. Vaccine-specific clones numbering 304 of 307 showed spike mono-reactivity in convalescent patients.

Treatment of the sample: roughly 10-day PBMC culture with coronavirus spike peptide pools or control peptides (ViraFEST assay). Days 3 and 7 were when half the medium was replaced with fresh IL-2 medium. This clonotype was sampled from a human donor who received a COVID-19 vaccine. The source was CD4+ T cells from blood, cultured in vitro, collected after SARS-CoV-2 vaccination. This sequence joins TRBV20-1 and TRBJ2-7, with 8 bases that match TRBD1. CDR3 loop: CSAVRRQGRWGEQYF. The CDR3 nucleotides are TGCAGTGCTGTAAGACGACAGGGGCGGTGGGGGGAGCAGTACTTC.